The clone carrying this T cell receptor beta chain showed up many times. The source of the sample is a study of identical twins. In germline, CDR1 is LGHDT, CDR2 YNNKEL (reference sequence). V lost 1 base and J lost 0, with 7 bases in between. This CDR3 has 15 amino acids. TCRdb recomputed calls from the 5' RACE reads with MiXCR, one row per CDR3 protein. Seen here are approximately 140,000 distinct CDR3 sequences, 3% to 4% observed once, and the top ten hold around 8.1%. The receptor was derived from a man younger than 30 in good health. Specimen: memory T cells sorted from blood. The chain uses TRBV3-1 and TRBJ2-1; D gene ambiguous. DNA of the CDR3: TGTGCCAGCAGCCAAGCTCACAGCTCCTACAATGAGCAGTTCTTC. Amino acids: CASSQAHSSYNEQFF.